The next 20 T cell receptor beta chains were all read from a single sample in a study of T cells after yellow fever vaccination. TCRdb used MiXCR to reprocess the 5' RACE reads, holding one entry per CDR3 protein. The sample lists approximately 600,000 distinct CDR3 sequences, 10% to 15% occurring once. The sequencing used PBMCs, collected on the day of the yellow fever booster vaccination. These receptors were taken from a young man who received the YFV17D yellow fever vaccine.

This clonotype was seen a handful of times. The V and J genes are TRBV24-1 and TRBJ2-1; 8 positions match TRBD2. Germline V gene sequence: CDR1 KGHDR, CDR2 SFDVKD. The junction had 10 bases not matched to a gene; V was cut back by 7 bases and J by 15 bases. The CDR3 is 12 residues long. The CDR3, as DNA: TGTGCCACCAGGATGACGGGAGGGCCGATGTTCTTC. Its protein is CATRMTGGPMFF.

The gene calls are TRBV27 and TRBJ1-1, with D perhaps TRBD1 (5 bases). The germline CDR1 and CDR2 sequences are MNHEY and SMNVEV (reference sequence). Trimming cost V 3 bases and J 4 bases, with 9 bases left between them. The CDR3 has 13 amino acids. The CDR3 here is CASSFGQATEAFF. CDR3 in DNA: TGTGCCAGCAGTTTCGGACAAGCCACTGAAGCTTTCTTT.

A few counts support this clonotype. The chain recombines TRBV24-1 with TRBJ2-2, with TRBD1 matching over 7 bases. Germline CDR1 reads KGHDR; CDR2 reads SFDVKD. This CDR3 is 17 amino acids long. The V segment lost 2 bases and the J segment 3 bases; nucleotides outside the gene matches: 8. The CDR3 DNA follows: TGTGCCACCAGTGATTCGAGGGGGCGCGATGACACCGGGGAGCTGTTTTTT. Its translation is CATSDSRGRDDTGELFF.

The chain uses TRBV10-3 and TRBJ1-5; perhaps TRBD1 as D (5 bases). Germline V lookup: CDR1 ENHRY, CDR2 SYGVKD. Deletions cut 2 bases from V and 6 bases from J, with 8 bases between. This CDR3 is 13 amino acids long. The CDR3 protein is CAISEAGGQPQHF. DNA for the CDR3: TGTGCCATCAGTGAGGCTGGGGGTCAGCCCCAGCATTTT.

V usage is TRBV5-1 and J usage is TRBJ1-6; D remains unclear. The CDR3 has 13 amino acids. CDR1 and CDR2 (germline): SGHRS, YFSETQ. V was shortened by 0 bases and J by 7 bases, with 5 bases between the two germline ends. CDR3 in amino acids: CASSLVVNSPLHF. In DNA form, the CDR3 reads TGCGCCAGCAGCTTGGTTGTGAATTCACCCCTCCACTTT. Based on the CDR3 plus reference TRBV5-1 and TRBJ1-6, the full variable domain is KAGVTQTPRYLIKTRGQQVTLSCSPISGHRSVSWYQQTPGQGLQFLFEYFSETQRNKGNFPGRFSGRQFSNSRSEMNVSTLELGDSALYLCASSLVVNSPLHFGNGTRLTVT.

The chain uses TRBV29-1 and TRBJ2-2; TRBD2 is a possible D gene (5 bases). The V end was cut by 5 bases, the J end by 5 bases, with 12 bases between. CDR3 length: 13 amino acids. Per germline, CDR1 SQVTM and CDR2 ANQGSEA. CDR3 sequence (DNA): TGCAGCGTTACCCCCGGCGGGACCGGGGAGCTGTTTTTT. Encoded protein: CSVTPGGTGELFF.

CDR3 protein: CASSQIGPSEQFF. The CDR3 nucleotides read TGTGCCAGCAGCCAAATTGGCCCGTCGGAGCAGTTCTTC. The chain carries TRBV3-1 and TRBJ2-1, with D unresolved. V was shortened by 2 bases and J by 10 bases, with 12 bases between the two germline ends. The CDR3 sequence is 13 residues long. Germline V gives CDR1 LGHDT, CDR2 YNNKEL (reference sequence).

The chain has TRBV7-2 and TRBJ1-1; D remains unclear. The CDR3 contains 13 residues. CDR1 SGHTA and CDR2 FQGNSA come from the germline V gene. Trimming shortened V by 0 bases and J by 5 bases, and 7 bases separated the two germline ends. CDR3 region: CASSLAQRTEAFF. CDR3 nucleotide sequence: TGTGCCAGCAGCTTAGCTCAACGGACTGAAGCTTTCTTT.

This clonotype was seen at least ten times. The chain recombines TRBV7-7 with TRBJ2-3; D ambiguous. This CDR3 comprises 13 residues. V lost 1 base and J lost 5, with 7 bases in between. Germline V gives CDR1 SSHAT, CDR2 FNYEAQ (reference sequence). CDR3 loop: CASSLGRGDTQYF. In DNA form, the CDR3 reads TGTGCCAGCAGCTTAGGGCGTGGAGATACGCAGTATTTT.

This clonotype was seen only a few times. The genes are TRBV15 and TRBJ2-2, with TRBD2 matching over 7 bases. This CDR3 is built from 17 residues. CDR1 is LNHNV and CDR2 is YYDKDF in the germline V gene (reference sequence). J gave up 7 bases and V 6 bases, and 17 bases lay outside the gene matches. CDR3 loop: CATSFIRLANGVGELFF. Here the CDR3 DNA reads TGTGCCACCAGTTTCATTCGACTAGCCAATGGGGTCGGGGAGCTGTTTTTT.

The chain combines TRBV29-1 with TRBJ2-1; D gene uncertain. Trimming removed 7 bases from V and 1 base from J, with 17 bases in between. CDR3 size: 15 residues. Germline V gene lookup returns CDR1 SQVTM and CDR2 ANQGSEA. This chain's CDR3 is CSGSDVGRSYNEQFF. The CDR3 DNA follows: TGCAGCGGGTCCGATGTAGGCAGATCCTACAATGAGCAGTTCTTC.

The chain couples TRBV12-3 or TRBV12-4 to TRBJ2-7, with TRBD2 identical over 11 bases. The CDR3 spans 15 residues. J lost 4 bases, V lost 6 bases, and 8 bases had no gene match. DNA of the CDR3: TGTGCCAGCAGCTCCTACCCTAGCGGGAGGTACGAGCAGTACTTC. This codes for CASSSYPSGRYEQYF.

This clonotype came up a few times. The chain is built from TRBV10-3 and TRBJ2-1; the D gene is possibly TRBD2 (5 bases). This CDR3 comprises 11 residues. The ends were cut back, 4 bases at V and 9 bases at J, with 7 bases in the middle. CDR1 is ENHRY and CDR2 is SYGVKD in the germline V gene. CDR3 loop: CAISAGSEQFF. The CDR3 DNA is TGTGCCATCAGTGCGGGGTCTGAGCAGTTCTTC.

The V gene is TRBV20-1, the J gene TRBJ1-1; D call uncertain. This CDR3 is built from 13 residues. Trimming left V 4 bases short and J 0 bases short, with 9 bases between. CDR1 is DFQATT and CDR2 is SNEGSKA in the germline V gene (reference sequence). The CDR3 is CSAKVTLNTEAFF. CDR3 DNA: TGCAGTGCTAAAGTGACCCTGAACACTGAAGCTTTCTTT.

This rearrangement joins TRBV6-2 or TRBV6-3 to TRBJ1-3; 7 positions match TRBD1. CDR1 MNHEY and CDR2 SVGEGT come from the germline V gene. Trimming cost V 7 bases and J 0 bases; bases outside gene matches: 9. The CDR3 sequence is 16 residues long. The CDR3: CASNQGQAISGNTIYF. The CDR3 nucleotides read TGTGCCAGCAACCAAGGACAGGCGATCTCTGGAAACACCATATATTTT.

This clonotype came up a few times. CDR3 in DNA: TGTGCCAGCAGCTCAACAAGGTCGGAGGGACGTGGCTACACCTTC. Protein product: CASSSTRSEGRGYTF. The chain joins TRBV7-2 to TRBJ1-2; a weak D match, TRBD1 (5 bases). CDR1 and CDR2 from the germline V gene are SGHTA and FQGNSA. The CDR3 runs 15 residues. Trimming left V 4 bases short and J 7 bases short, with 19 bases between. The whole variable domain, filled in from reference TRBV7-2 and TRBJ1-2, reads GAGVSQSPSNKVTEKGKDVELRCDPISGHTALYWYRQSLGQGLEFLIYFQGNSAPDKSGLPSDRFSAERTGGSVSTLTIQRTQQEDSAVYLCASSSTRSEGRGYTFGSGTRLTVV.

This rearrangement joins TRBV27 to TRBJ1-5; 7 bases are a match to TRBD1. This CDR3 is built from 15 residues. After removal of 5 bases from V and 3 bases from J, the junction contained 7 bases not matched to a gene. Germline lookup yields CDR1 MNHEY and CDR2 SMNVEV (reference sequence). The CDR3 here is CASSSKGAYNQPQHF. The CDR3 DNA reads TGTGCCAGCAGTAGCAAGGGGGCTTACAATCAGCCCCAGCATTTT.

This clonotype came up a few times. The chain uses TRBV5-1 and TRBJ2-3, with unresolved D. CDR3 length: 14 residues. CDR1 SGHRS and CDR2 YFSETQ come from the germline V gene. V lost 0 bases, J lost 3 bases, and 8 bases lay in between. For the CDR3, the DNA is TGCGCCAGCAGCTTGGAGTCCCCAACAGATACGCAGTATTTT. It encodes CASSLESPTDTQYF.

This clonotype occurred many times. The chain links TRBV6-2 or TRBV6-3 to TRBJ2-5; 14 positions match TRBD2. Trimming took 5 bases from V and 3 from J; bases not matched to a gene: 2. From germline, CDR1 is MNHEY and CDR2 SVGEGT. The CDR3 is made up of 15 amino acids. This chain's CDR3 is CASSPGLAGEETQYF. The CDR3 DNA is TGTGCCAGCAGTCCGGGACTAGCGGGAGAAGAGACCCAGTACTTC.

This clonotype was seen a few times. This chain uses TRBV12-3 or TRBV12-4 with TRBJ2-2, with D hard to call. The CDR3 sequence is 13 residues long. V shed 5 bases and J shed 6 bases, with 10 bases lying between them. The CDR3 DNA is TGTGCCAGCAGTAACCTTCGACCCGGGGAGCTGTTTTTT. Translating gives CASSNLRPGELFF.